This T cell receptor (beta chain) was documented in a study of T cell responses to AZD1222 COVID-19 vaccine. Comments on this clone: Its specificity is unknown.

Assay: immunoSEQ multiplex PCR; the TCRdb copy retains only in-frame clones and omits some. The table has 100,000 to 150,000 clones, 80% to 90% seen once. Study findings and constraints: Most donors were white British, females outnumbered males, and clonal diversity was possibly underestimated. Seropositivity was recorded at baseline in only 6 or 7 AZD1222 recipients.

After removal of 5 bases from V and 0 bases from J, the junction contained 12 bases not matched to a gene. The germline gives CDR1 MDHEN, CDR2 SYDVKM. The CDR3 covers 18 residues. The chain carries TRBV28 and TRBJ1-3, with 8 bases aligning to TRBD1. The TCR originated in an adult in good health. The sample in question was peripheral blood, obtained on day 0 of AZD1222 vaccination. CDR3 in amino acids: CASSQGVRGPFSGNTIYF. The DNA of the CDR3 is TGTGCCAGCAGTCAAGGGGTCAGGGGGCCCTTCTCTGGAAACACCATATATTTT.